These 25 T cell receptor beta chains share one sample of origin, sequenced in a study of human T cells and chemical hapten exposure. The time point was: patch test 2, 6 weeks after DPC sensitization. Indicated treatment: therapeutic diphenylcyclopropenone sensitization with weekly scalp DPC. TCRdb reanalysed the RACE reads using MiXCR and keeps one entry per CDR3 protein. This repertoire shows about 380,000 distinct CDR3 sequences, over 6% found once; its top ten account for 4.5% to 6%. Sequenced here: whole blood, sampled in connection with sensitization to the hapten diphenylcyclopropenone (DPC). The receptors were sampled from a woman younger than 30 with alopecia areata. Some clones in this sample may be carry-over from other donors' samples.

In this sample, this clonotype turned up many times. The chain employs TRBV6-2 or TRBV6-3 and TRBJ1-5; perhaps TRBD1 as D (5 bases). Germline loops: CDR1 MNHEY, CDR2 SVGEGT. Trimming shortened V by 2 bases and J by 9 bases, and 11 bases separated the two germline ends. This CDR3 is 13 amino acids long. The CDR3 nucleotides read TGTGCCAGCAGTTACGGGGGACGGCGGCCCCAGCATTTT. The encoded protein is CASSYGGRRPQHF.

This clonotype was counted many times. The chain has TRBV7-2 and TRBJ2-5, with D perhaps being TRBD1 or TRBD2 (5 bases each). Germline loops: CDR1 SGHTA, CDR2 FQGNSA. Trimming stripped 8 bases from V and 4 bases from J, with 17 bases between. This CDR3 has 14 residues. Written as DNA, the CDR3 is TGTGCCAGCCAAAGTGGGGGATTCGGAGAGACCCAGTACTTC. This translates into CASQSGGFGETQYF.

Many counts were recorded for this clonotype. The chain joins TRBV28 to TRBJ1-5; 8 bases align to TRBD1. This CDR3 has 14 residues. Germline-derived CDR1 and CDR2 are MDHEN and SYDVKM. After removal of 6 bases from V and 5 bases from J, the junction contained 6 bases not matched to a gene. CDR3 coding DNA: TGTGCCAGCAGGGGGACAGGAGGGTATCAGCCCCAGCATTTT. This encodes CASRGTGGYQPQHF.

This clonotype was found a few times. V and J are TRBV20-1 and TRBJ2-3; the match to TRBD1 covers 11 bases. V dropped 0 bases and J dropped 3; count of bases not matched to a gene: 5. The CDR3 is made up of 16 amino acids. Germline V gene sequence: CDR1 DFQATT, CDR2 SNEGSKA (reference sequence). In nucleotides, the CDR3 is TGCAGTGCTAGAGATCCGGACAGGGGGCCGACAGATACGCAGTATTTT. Amino acids: CSARDPDRGPTDTQYF.

This clonotype turned up a few times. This chain links TRBV4-2 with TRBJ2-3, with D unresolved. Germline V gene lookup returns CDR1 LGHNA and CDR2 YNFKEQ. This CDR3 comprises 16 residues. Deletions cut 0 bases from V and 6 bases from J, with 16 bases between. The CDR3 is CASSQDHQNLGDTQYF. As DNA, the CDR3 is TGTGCCAGCAGCCAAGATCACCAGAACCTGGGGGATACGCAGTATTTT.

This chain joins TRBV28 and TRBJ2-7; 8 nucleotides agree with TRBD1. CDR1 and CDR2 (germline): MDHEN, SYDVKM. V was clipped by 7 bases and J by 4 bases; unmatched bases: 6. This CDR3 comprises 13 residues. CDR3 residues: CASTTGTGYEQYF. The CDR3 DNA is TGTGCCAGCACCACCGGGACAGGTTACGAGCAGTACTTC.

This clonotype was counted between two and nine times. The rearrangement uses TRBV4-3 and TRBJ2-7; D gene unclear. V was trimmed by 4 bases and J by 4 bases, leaving 20 bases between them. Germline V gene sequence: CDR1 LGHNA, CDR2 YSLEER. The CDR3 loop spans 16 amino acids. DNA for the CDR3: TGCGCCAGCAGCCCCTCCTATGGGCAAGTTTCTTACGAGCAGTACTTC. Translating gives CASSPSYGQVSYEQYF.

The chain links TRBV2 to TRBJ2-1; TRBD1 matches at 7 bases. This CDR3 comprises 14 residues. The V and J ends lost 7 bases and 4 bases, in that order; junction bases with no gene match: 7. CDR1 is SNHLY and CDR2 is FYNNEI in the germline V gene. Here the CDR3 reads CASKLEQGYNEQFF. The CDR3 DNA sequence: TGTGCCAGCAAATTGGAACAGGGGTACAATGAGCAGTTCTTC.

This clonotype was seen only a few times. The chain couples TRBV20-1 to TRBJ1-1, with D hard to call. The CDR3 covers 12 residues. Germline V gene data show CDR1 as DFQATT and CDR2 as SNEGSKA (reference sequence). Trimming removed 3 bases from V and 1 base from J, with 6 bases in between. The CDR3 is CSASGRNTEAFF. CDR3 DNA: TGCAGTGCTAGCGGAAGGAACACTGAAGCTTTCTTT.

V is TRBV10-3 and J is TRBJ2-2; D perhaps matches TRBD2 (6 bases). CDR3 length equals 18 residues. V was clipped by 6 bases and J by 3 bases, with 23 bases between them. The germline CDR1 and CDR2 sequences are ENHRY and SYGVKD. CDR3 nucleotides: TGTGCCATCAGAGGGTCGGGCTATGTCGGGGGATACACCGGGGAGCTGTTTTTT. Protein product: CAIRGSGYVGGYTGELFF.

Notes on this clonotype: This sequence may be a read error, since a much larger clone differs from it by one base. The chain joins TRBV29-1 to TRBJ1-2, with D tentatively TRBD1 (6 bases). Between the trimmed V and J ends, which lost 7 bases and 13 bases, there was a span of 22 bases. The CDR3 loop spans 12 amino acids. Germline CDR1 SQVTM, CDR2 ANQGSEA. The CDR3 DNA reads TGCAGCGCCATGACCCTACAGGGAAGGGGCACCTTC. Amino acid sequence: CSAMTLQGRGTF.

This rearrangement joins TRBV11-2 to TRBJ1-2; D is ambiguous. The germline CDR1 and CDR2 sequences are SGHAT and FQNNGV. This CDR3 contains 14 residues. V lost 3 bases to trimming and J lost 0 bases, with 8 bases between them. The CDR3 loop is CASSFSDSNYGYTF. DNA for the CDR3: TGTGCCAGCAGCTTTAGCGATTCTAACTATGGCTACACCTTC.

This clonotype was counted a few times. The rearrangement joins TRBV5-1 to TRBJ1-1; D ambiguous. The CDR3 spans 17 residues. Germline V gene lookup returns CDR1 SGHRS and CDR2 YFSETQ. V lost 0 bases and J lost 2, with 17 bases in between. Here the CDR3 reads CASSLEGRSKSNTEAFF. For the CDR3, the DNA is TGCGCCAGCAGCTTGGAGGGCAGGAGTAAGTCCAACACTGAAGCTTTCTTT. Complete variable domain (other parts from reference TRBV5-1 and TRBJ1-1): KAGVTQTPRYLIKTRGQQVTLSCSPISGHRSVSWYQQTPGQGLQFLFEYFSETQRNKGNFPGRFSGRQFSNSRSEMNVSTLELGDSALYLCASSLEGRSKSNTEAFFGQGTRLTVV.

This clonotype was detected a few times. The J gene is TRBJ1-5, the V gene TRBV3-1; no clear D gene. This CDR3 is 15 amino acids long. The V gene lost 0 bases and the J gene lost 4 bases, with 10 bases spanning the gap. The germline V gene encodes CDR1 LGHDT and CDR2 YNNKEL (reference sequence). CDR3 amino acids: CASSQDSAANQPQHF. The CDR3 DNA is TGTGCCAGCAGCCAAGATAGCGCGGCTAATCAGCCCCAGCATTTT.

The chain combines TRBV6-2 or TRBV6-3 with TRBJ2-7; the D is unclear. This CDR3 spans 14 amino acids. Trimming cost V 8 bases and J 0 bases, with 14 bases left between them. The germline V gene has CDR1 MNHEY and CDR2 SVGEGT. Here the CDR3 DNA reads TGTGCCAGCTTCAACGGGTATAACTCCTACGAGCAGTACTTC. This gives the protein CASFNGYNSYEQYF.

Only a few counts were recorded for this clonotype. The chain carries TRBV12-3 or TRBV12-4 and TRBJ2-6; D is perhaps TRBD2 (6 bases). CDR3 length: 14 amino acids. V lost 8 bases and J 0 bases, leaving 8 bases between the germline ends. CDR3 amino acids: CASRGGSGANVLTF. CDR3 in DNA: TGTGCCAGCCGGGGAGGCTCTGGGGCCAACGTCCTGACTTTC.

J is TRBJ2-6 and V is TRBV6-5; D is uncertain. Trimming removed 0 bases at V and 1 base at J, with 16 bases between. The CDR3 runs 19 residues. Germline V gives CDR1 MNHEY, CDR2 SVGAGI. The CDR3 nucleotides read TGTGCCAGCAGTTACTCCGAGGCCGTGCTGCTGTCTGGGGCCAACGTCCTGACTTTC. Its protein product is CASSYSEAVLLSGANVLTF.

This clonotype was seen many times. The chain couples TRBV21-1 to TRBJ2-3; TRBD2 reflects the table's D call only, with no check against the DNA. TRBV21-1 is termed a pseudogene. The CDR3 has 15 residues. This CDR3 reads CASSKGDFYTDTQYF. The CDR3 region has the DNA TGTGCCAGCAGCAAAGGGGACTTCTACACAGATACGCAGTATTTT.

The genes are TRBV12-3 or TRBV12-4 and TRBJ2-7, with D tentatively TRBD1 (6 bases). The CDR3 consists of 15 residues. The germline V and J ends were trimmed by 3 bases and 0 bases, with 12 bases remaining between them. DNA of the CDR3: TGTGCCAGCAGTTTCGGCCAGGGGAGCTCCTACGAGCAGTACTTC. Protein sequence: CASSFGQGSSYEQYF.

This clonotype was found many times. The chain employs TRBV20-1 and TRBJ1-1; tentative D call: TRBD1 (5 bases). Germline V gene sequence: CDR1 DFQATT, CDR2 SNEGSKA (reference sequence). This CDR3 has 12 amino acids. Trimming took off 8 bases at V and 3 bases at J, with 13 bases between the two ends. CDR3 sequence reads: CSSLQGDTEAFF. DNA of the CDR3: TGCAGTTCCCTCCAAGGGGACACTGAAGCTTTCTTT.

This clonotype was seen repeatedly, ten times or more. The chain has TRBV4-1 and TRBJ1-5; 7 bases are a match to TRBD1. Trimming removed 1 base from V and 0 bases from J; junction bases left unmatched: 6. Germline V lookup: CDR1 MGHRA, CDR2 YSYEKL. The CDR3 covers 17 residues. The DNA for the CDR3 is TGCGCCAGCAGCCAAGTAGGGGGCCGGGATAGCAATCAGCCCCAGCATTTT. This gives the protein CASSQVGGRDSNQPQHF.

This clonotype was detected many times. V usage is TRBV6-2 or TRBV6-3 and J usage is TRBJ2-5, with D maybe TRBD1 (6 bases). The CDR3 runs 16 residues. The germline V and J ends were trimmed by 5 bases and 3 bases, with 19 bases remaining between them. Germline CDR1 and CDR2: MNHEY and SVGEGT. The CDR3 is CASSPRPGQYEETQYF. CDR3 sequence (DNA): TGTGCCAGCAGTCCACGCCCAGGACAGTACGAAGAGACCCAGTACTTC.

This sequence joins TRBV3-1 and TRBJ1-2; unclear D gene. Trimming shortened V by 0 bases and J by 3 bases, and 11 bases separated the two germline ends. The germline gives CDR1 LGHDT, CDR2 YNNKEL (reference sequence). The CDR3 is made up of 15 amino acids. This CDR3 reads CASSQDLGWDYGYTF. CDR3 nucleotides: TGTGCCAGCAGCCAAGATTTGGGGTGGGACTATGGCTACACCTTC.

The chain's CDR3 is CASILDRGSTEAFF. DNA for the CDR3: TGTGCCAGCATTCTGGACAGGGGTAGTACTGAAGCTTTCTTT. The V and J genes are TRBV7-2 and TRBJ1-1; 9 bases are shared with TRBD1. Trimming took 7 bases from V and 5 from J; bases not matched to a gene: 8. CDR1 is SGHTA, CDR2 FQGNSA, per germline. CDR3 length equals 14 residues.

The table lists this clonotype with many counts. The chain joins TRBV2 to TRBJ1-6; TRBD1 is a possible D gene (5 bases). This CDR3 is built from 13 residues. The germline CDR1 and CDR2 sequences are SNHLY and FYNNEI. Trimming took off 8 bases at V and 9 bases at J, with 14 bases between the two ends. The CDR3, as DNA: TGTGCCAGCGGGACCACCGTGGGTTCACCCCTCCACTTT. Residues: CASGTTVGSPLHF.